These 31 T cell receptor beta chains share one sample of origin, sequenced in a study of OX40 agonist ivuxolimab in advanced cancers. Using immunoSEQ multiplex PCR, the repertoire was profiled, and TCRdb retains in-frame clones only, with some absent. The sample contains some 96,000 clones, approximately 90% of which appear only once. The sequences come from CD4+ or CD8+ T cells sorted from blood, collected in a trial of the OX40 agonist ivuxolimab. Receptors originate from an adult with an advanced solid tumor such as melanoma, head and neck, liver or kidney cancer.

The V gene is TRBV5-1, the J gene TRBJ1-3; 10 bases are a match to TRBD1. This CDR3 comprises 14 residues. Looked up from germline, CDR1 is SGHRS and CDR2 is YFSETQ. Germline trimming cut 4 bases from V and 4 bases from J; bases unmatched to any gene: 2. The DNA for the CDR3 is TGCGCCAGCAGCGGGACAGGGGACGGAAACACCATATATTTT. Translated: CASSGTGDGNTIYF.

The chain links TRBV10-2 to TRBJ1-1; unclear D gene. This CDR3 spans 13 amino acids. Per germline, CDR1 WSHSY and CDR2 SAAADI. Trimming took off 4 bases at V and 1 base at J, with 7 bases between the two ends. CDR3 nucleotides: TGCGCCAGCAGTGGAGGGTGGAACACTGAAGCTTTCTTT. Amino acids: CASSGGWNTEAFF.

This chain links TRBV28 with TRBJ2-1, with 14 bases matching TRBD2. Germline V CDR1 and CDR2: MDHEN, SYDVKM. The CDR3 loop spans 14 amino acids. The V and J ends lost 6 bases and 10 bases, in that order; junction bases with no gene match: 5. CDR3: CASRTSGRGWEQFF. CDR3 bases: TGTGCCAGCAGGACTAGCGGGAGGGGATGGGAGCAGTTCTTC.

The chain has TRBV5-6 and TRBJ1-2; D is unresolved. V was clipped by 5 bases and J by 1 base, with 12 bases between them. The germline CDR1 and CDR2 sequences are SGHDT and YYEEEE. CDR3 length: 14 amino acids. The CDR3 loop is CASSSGNNNYGYTF. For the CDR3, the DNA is TGTGCCAGCAGTTCGGGCAACAATAACTATGGCTACACCTTC.

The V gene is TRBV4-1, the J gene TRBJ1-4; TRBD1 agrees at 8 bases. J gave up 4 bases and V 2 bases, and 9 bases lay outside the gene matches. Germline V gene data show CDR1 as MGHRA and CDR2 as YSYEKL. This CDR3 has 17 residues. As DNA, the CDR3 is TGCGCCAGCAGCCAAACCCCCTGGACAGGGTATAATGAAAAACTGTTTTTT. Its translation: CASSQTPWTGYNEKLFF.

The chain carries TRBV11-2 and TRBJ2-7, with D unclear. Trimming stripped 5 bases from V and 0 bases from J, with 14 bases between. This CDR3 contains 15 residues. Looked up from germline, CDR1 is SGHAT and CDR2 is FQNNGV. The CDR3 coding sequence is TGTGCCAGCAGCCCCCCCAAGAGGAGCTCCTACGAGCAGTACTTC. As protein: CASSPPKRSSYEQYF. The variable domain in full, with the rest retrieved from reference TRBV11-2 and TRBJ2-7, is EAGVAQSPRYKIIEKRQSVAFWCNPISGHATLYWYQQILGQGPKLLIQFQNNGVVDDSQLPKDRFSAERLKGVDSTLKIQPAKLEDSAVYLCASSPPKRSSYEQYFGPGTRLTVT.

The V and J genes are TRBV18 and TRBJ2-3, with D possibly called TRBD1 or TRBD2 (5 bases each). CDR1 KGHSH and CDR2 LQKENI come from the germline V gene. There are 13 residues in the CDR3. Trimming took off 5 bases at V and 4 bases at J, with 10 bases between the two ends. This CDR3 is CASSTLGADTQYF. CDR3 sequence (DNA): TGTGCCAGCTCAACCTTGGGGGCAGATACGCAGTATTTT. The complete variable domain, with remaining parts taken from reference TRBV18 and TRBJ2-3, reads NAGVMQNPRHLVRRRGQEARLRCSPMKGHSHVYWYRQLPEEGLKFMVYLQKENIIDESGMPKERFSAEFPKEGPSILRIQQVVRGDSAAYFCASSTLGADTQYFGPGTRLTVL.

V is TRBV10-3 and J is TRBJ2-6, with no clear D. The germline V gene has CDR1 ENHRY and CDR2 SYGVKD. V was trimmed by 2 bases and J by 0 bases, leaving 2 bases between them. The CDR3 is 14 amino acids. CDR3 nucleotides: TGTGCCATCAGTGAGAGCTCTGGGGCCAACGTCCTGACTTTC. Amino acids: CAISESSGANVLTF.

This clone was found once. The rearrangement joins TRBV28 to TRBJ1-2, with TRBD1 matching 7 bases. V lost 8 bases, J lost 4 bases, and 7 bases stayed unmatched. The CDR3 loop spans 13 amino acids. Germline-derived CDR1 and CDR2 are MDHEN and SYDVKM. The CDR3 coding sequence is TGTGCCAGCGGACTAGGGGGCAGCTATGGCTACACCTTC. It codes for CASGLGGSYGYTF.

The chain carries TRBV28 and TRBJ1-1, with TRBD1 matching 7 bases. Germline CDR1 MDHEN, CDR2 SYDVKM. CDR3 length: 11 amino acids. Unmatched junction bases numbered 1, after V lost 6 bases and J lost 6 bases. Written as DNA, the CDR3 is TGTGCCAGCAGGACAGGGTCTGAAGCTTTCTTT. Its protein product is CASRTGSEAFF.

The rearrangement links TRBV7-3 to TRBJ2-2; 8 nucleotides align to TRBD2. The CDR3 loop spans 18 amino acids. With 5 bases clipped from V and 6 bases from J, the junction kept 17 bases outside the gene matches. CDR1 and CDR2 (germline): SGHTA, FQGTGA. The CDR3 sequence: CASSPWGPSGSTAGELFF. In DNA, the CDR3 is TGTGCCAGCAGCCCGTGGGGCCCCAGCGGGAGTACTGCCGGGGAGCTGTTTTTT.

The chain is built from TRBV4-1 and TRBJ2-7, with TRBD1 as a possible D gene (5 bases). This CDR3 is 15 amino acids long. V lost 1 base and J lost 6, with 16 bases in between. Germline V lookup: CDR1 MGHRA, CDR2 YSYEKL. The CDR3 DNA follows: TGCGCCAGCAGCCAAGGGAGCAGGGCGGACGGCGAGCAGTACTTC. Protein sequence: CASSQGSRADGEQYF.

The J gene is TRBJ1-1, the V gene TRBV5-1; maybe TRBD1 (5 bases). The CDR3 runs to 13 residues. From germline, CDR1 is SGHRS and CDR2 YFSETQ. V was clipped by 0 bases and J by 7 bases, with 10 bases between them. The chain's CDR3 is CASSLGDEDEAFF. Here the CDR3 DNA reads TGCGCCAGCAGCTTGGGGGACGAGGATGAAGCTTTCTTT.

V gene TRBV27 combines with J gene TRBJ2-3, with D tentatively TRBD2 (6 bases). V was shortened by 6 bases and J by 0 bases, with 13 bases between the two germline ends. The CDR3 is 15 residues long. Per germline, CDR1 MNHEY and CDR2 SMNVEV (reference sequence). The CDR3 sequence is CASSGSWTSTDTQYF. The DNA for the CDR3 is TGTGCCAGCAGCGGGAGTTGGACTAGCACAGATACGCAGTATTTT.

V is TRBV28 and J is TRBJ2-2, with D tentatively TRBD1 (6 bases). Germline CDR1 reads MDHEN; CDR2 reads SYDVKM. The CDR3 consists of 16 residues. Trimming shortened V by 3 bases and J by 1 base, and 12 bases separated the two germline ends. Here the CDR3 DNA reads TGTGCCAGCAGTTTTGCCGGGACAATGAACACCGGGGAGCTGTTTTTT. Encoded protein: CASSFAGTMNTGELFF. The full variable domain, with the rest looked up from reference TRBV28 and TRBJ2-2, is DVKVTQSSRYLVKRTGEKVFLECVQDMDHENMFWYRQDPGLGLRLIYFSYDVKMKEKGDIPEGYSVSREKKERFSLILESASTNQTSMYLCASSFAGTMNTGELFFGEGSRLTVL.

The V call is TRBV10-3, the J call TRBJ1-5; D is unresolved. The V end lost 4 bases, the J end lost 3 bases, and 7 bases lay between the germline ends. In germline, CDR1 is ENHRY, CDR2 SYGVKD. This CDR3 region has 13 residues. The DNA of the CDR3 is TGTGCCATCAGTGTCGAACACAATCAGCCCCAGCATTTT. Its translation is CAISVEHNQPQHF.

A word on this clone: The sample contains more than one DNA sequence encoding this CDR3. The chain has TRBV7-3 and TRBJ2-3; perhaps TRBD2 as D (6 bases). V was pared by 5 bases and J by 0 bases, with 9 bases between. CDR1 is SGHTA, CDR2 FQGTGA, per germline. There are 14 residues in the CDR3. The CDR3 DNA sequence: TGTGCCAGCAGCCCTGGGAGGAGCACAGATACGCAGTATTTT. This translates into CASSPGRSTDTQYF.

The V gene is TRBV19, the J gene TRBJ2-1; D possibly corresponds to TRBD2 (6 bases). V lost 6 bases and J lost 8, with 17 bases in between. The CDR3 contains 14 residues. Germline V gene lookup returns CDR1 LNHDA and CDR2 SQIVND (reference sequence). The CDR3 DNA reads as TGTGCCAGTAGACGACTAGGGGTGGTCGATGAGCAGTTCTTC. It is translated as CASRRLGVVDEQFF.

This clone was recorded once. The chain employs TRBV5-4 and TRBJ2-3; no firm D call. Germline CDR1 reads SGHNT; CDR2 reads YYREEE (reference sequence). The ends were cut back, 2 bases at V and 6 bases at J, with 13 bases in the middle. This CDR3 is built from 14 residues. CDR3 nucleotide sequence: TGTGCCAGCAGCTTACCACAAGACGGGGATACGCAGTATTTT. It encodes CASSLPQDGDTQYF.

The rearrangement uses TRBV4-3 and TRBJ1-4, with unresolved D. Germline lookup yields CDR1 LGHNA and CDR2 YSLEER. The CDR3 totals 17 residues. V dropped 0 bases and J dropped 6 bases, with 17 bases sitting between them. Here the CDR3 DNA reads TGCGCCAGCAGCCAAGATCCCCTCAGGAGAGGAGATGAAAAACTGTTTTTT. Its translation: CASSQDPLRRGDEKLFF.

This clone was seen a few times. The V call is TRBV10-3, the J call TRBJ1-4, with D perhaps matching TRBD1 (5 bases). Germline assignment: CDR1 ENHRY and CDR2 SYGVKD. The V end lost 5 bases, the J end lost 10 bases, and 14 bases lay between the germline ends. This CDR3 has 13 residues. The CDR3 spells CAISPTGPGKLFF. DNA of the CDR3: TGTGCCATCAGTCCCACGGGACCGGGAAAACTGTTTTTT.

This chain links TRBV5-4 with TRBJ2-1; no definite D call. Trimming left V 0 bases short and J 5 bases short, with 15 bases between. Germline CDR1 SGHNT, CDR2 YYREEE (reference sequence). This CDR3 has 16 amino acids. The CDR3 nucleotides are TGTGCCAGCAGCTTGGATTCGTCGTCCGTGGACAATGAGCAGTTCTTC. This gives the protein CASSLDSSSVDNEQFF.

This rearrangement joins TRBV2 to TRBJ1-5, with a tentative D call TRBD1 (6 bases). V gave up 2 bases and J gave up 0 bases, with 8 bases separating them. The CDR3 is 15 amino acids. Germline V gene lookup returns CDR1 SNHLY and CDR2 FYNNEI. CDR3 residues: CASSEQGNSNQPQHF. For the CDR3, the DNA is TGTGCCAGCAGTGAACAGGGGAATAGCAATCAGCCCCAGCATTTT.

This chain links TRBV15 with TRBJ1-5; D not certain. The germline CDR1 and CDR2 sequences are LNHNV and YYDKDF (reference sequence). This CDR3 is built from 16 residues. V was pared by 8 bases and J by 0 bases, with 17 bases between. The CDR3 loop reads CATAPEPPYSNQPQHF. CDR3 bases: TGTGCCACCGCGCCAGAGCCGCCTTATAGCAATCAGCCCCAGCATTTT.

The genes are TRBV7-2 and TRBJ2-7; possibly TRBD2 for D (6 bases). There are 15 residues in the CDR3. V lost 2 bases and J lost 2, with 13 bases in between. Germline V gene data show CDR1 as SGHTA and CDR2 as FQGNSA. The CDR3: CASSLLYGGAYEQYF. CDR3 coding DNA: TGTGCCAGCAGCTTATTGTACGGGGGAGCCTACGAGCAGTACTTC.

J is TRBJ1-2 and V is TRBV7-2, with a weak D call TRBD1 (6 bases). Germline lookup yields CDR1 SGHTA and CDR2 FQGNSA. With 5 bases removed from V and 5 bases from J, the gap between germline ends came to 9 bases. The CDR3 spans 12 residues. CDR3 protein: CASSRTDYGYTF. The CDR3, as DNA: TGTGCCAGCAGCAGGACAGATTATGGCTACACCTTC.

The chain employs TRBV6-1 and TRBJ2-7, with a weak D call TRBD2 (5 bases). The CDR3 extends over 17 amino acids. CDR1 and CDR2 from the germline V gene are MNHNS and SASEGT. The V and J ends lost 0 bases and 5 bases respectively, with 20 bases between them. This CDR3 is CASSEALRGRAYDEQYF. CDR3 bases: TGTGCCAGCAGTGAAGCGCTTCGGGGAAGGGCCTATGACGAGCAGTACTTC.

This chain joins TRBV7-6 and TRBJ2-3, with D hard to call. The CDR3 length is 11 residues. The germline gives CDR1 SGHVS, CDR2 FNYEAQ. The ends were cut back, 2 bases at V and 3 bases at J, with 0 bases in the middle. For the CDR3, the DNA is TGTGCCAGCAGCTTAACAGATACGCAGTATTTT. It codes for CASSLTDTQYF.

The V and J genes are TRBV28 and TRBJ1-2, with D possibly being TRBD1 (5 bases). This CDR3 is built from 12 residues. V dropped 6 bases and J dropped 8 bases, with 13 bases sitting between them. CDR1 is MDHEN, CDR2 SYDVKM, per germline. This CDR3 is CASRGEMRGYTF. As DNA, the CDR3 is TGTGCCAGCAGGGGGGAAATGAGGGGCTACACCTTC.

This CDR3 is CASSKGFSNQPQHF. The CDR3 DNA reads TGTGCCAGCTCAAAGGGTTTTAGCAATCAGCCCCAGCATTTT. This chain connects TRBV18 to TRBJ1-5; D is undetermined. The CDR3 has 14 residues. Looked up from germline, CDR1 is KGHSH and CDR2 is LQKENI. V dropped 5 bases and J dropped 0 bases, with 8 bases sitting between them.

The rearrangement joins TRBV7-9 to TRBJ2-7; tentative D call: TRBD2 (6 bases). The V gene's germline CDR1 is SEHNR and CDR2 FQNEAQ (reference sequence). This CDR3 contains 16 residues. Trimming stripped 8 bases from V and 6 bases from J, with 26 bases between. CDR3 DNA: TGTGCCAGCGGCTCAGGCGCCGGGACTCAATCGTCCGAGCAGTACTTC. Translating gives CASGSGAGTQSSEQYF.